This T cell receptor beta chain was observed in a study of CD8+CD57+ T cells in acquired aplastic anemia. Note on this clonotype: What it binds is unknown.

The template used for profiling TCR beta VDJ and CDR3 was genomic DNA. Each CDR3 protein gets one entry after TCRdb re-called the reads with MiXCR. The repertoire includes approximately 190,000 distinct CDR3 sequences, around 45% of them detected once, and about 9.7% sits in the top ten. Notes on the study in general: Patients and controls had in common 25 to 35 CD8+ CDR3 sequences.

Patients sequenced had flow cytometry evidence of CD8+CD57+ cell expansion. Untreated patients provided the blood samples, with no therapy given before sampling. The sequencing input was sorted CD4+, CD8+, or CD8+CD57+ T cells (not recorded which) from PBMCs. The clonotype comes from a human donor with aplastic anemia.

The CDR3 loop reads CAITDSTSGYNEQFF. In DNA, the CDR3 is TGTGCCATCACTGACTCGACTAGCGGATACAATGAGCAGTTCTTC. The chain carries TRBV10-3 and TRBJ2-1; 9 bases fit TRBD2. J lost 4 bases, V lost 7 bases, and 8 bases had no gene match. Germline V CDR1 and CDR2: ENHRY, SYGVKD. This CDR3 contains 15 residues.